This T cell receptor beta chain emerged from a study of beta chain features in type 1 diabetes. Study conclusions and caveats: Among type 1 diabetes patients, VDJ junctions had fewer insertions and more deletions. Using cDNA template may skew counts toward highly expressing activated cells.

Every bit of the isolated RNA underwent reverse transcription, so sequencing read expressed TCRB transcripts. Repertoires were generated with immunoSEQ multiplex PCR, while TCRdb's copy carries only in-frame clones and drops some. The data show 220,000 or so clones, with 68% seen just once and roughly 0.048% held by the top ten. Germline CDR1 is SQVTM and CDR2 is ANQGSEA. This CDR3 is built from 14 residues. J lost 3 bases, V lost 6 bases, and 7 bases had no gene match. This clone was observed once. Its antigen is not known. V gene TRBV29-1 combines with J gene TRBJ2-7, with TRBD2 matching over 11 bases. Specimen: naive CD4+ T cells from blood. The sequence came from a man in his thirties or forties in good health. The CDR3 region is CSVGVGLAVYEQYF. The DNA for the CDR3 is TGCAGCGTAGGGGTGGGACTAGCGGTCTACGAGCAGTACTTC.